Below, 6 T cell receptor beta chains from the same sample are listed, as sequenced in a study of cytomegalovirus exposure and HLA in healthy donors. Primers for the PCR totalled 60 Vbeta and 13 Jbeta. Sequenced by immunoSEQ multiplex PCR; TCRdb stores in-frame clones only, minus some. Found here are some 90,000 clones, over 60% of them singletons; the top ten hold 5% to 5.5%. Input material: PBMCs. The receptors shown here come from a man under 40 in good health and CMV-seropositive.

This chain joins TRBV30 and TRBJ2-4, with D possibly being TRBD1 (7 bases). CDR3 length: 14 residues. The V end lost 1 base, the J end lost 9 bases, and 16 bases lay between the germline ends. Germline CDR1 is GTSNPN and CDR2 is SVGIG (reference sequence). The chain's CDR3 is CAWSEGGPGGIQYF. In DNA form, the CDR3 reads TGTGCCTGGAGTGAAGGGGGCCCCGGGGGCATTCAGTACTTC.

The CDR3 region is CASSLPLGAPVYNEQFF. DNA of the CDR3: TGTGCCAGCAGCTTACCCCTAGGGGCGCCCGTTTACAATGAGCAGTTCTTC. The chain couples TRBV7-2 to TRBJ2-1; possible D gene TRBD1, 5 bases. The ends were cut back, 2 bases at V and 4 bases at J, with 18 bases in the middle. Germline CDR1 SGHTA, CDR2 FQGNSA. This CDR3 comprises 17 residues.

CDR3 residues: CASILPQGWNSPLHF. The CDR3 nucleotides read TGTGCCAGCATCCTTCCACAGGGGTGGAATTCACCCCTCCACTTT. This rearrangement joins TRBV7-2 to TRBJ1-6; 7 bases line up with TRBD1. With V trimmed by 7 bases and J by 7 bases, 10 bases remained unmatched. Germline V gives CDR1 SGHTA, CDR2 FQGNSA. The CDR3 is 15 amino acids.

The chain combines TRBV2 with TRBJ2-7; D may be TRBD2 (6 bases). The germline gives CDR1 SNHLY, CDR2 FYNNEI. With 4 bases removed from V and 2 bases from J, the gap between germline ends came to 18 bases. The CDR3 totals 16 residues. This CDR3 is CASSVALGGVTYEQYF. DNA for the CDR3: TGTGCCAGCAGTGTGGCTTTGGGGGGAGTAACCTACGAGCAGTACTTC.

The rearrangement joins TRBV7-2 to TRBJ1-4, with a weak D call TRBD1 (5 bases). Trimming cost V 4 bases and J 4 bases, with 10 bases left between them. The CDR3 sequence is 14 residues long. Germline V gene lookup returns CDR1 SGHTA and CDR2 FQGNSA. CDR3 in amino acids: CASSSYGGNEKLFF. The CDR3 coding sequence is TGTGCCAGCAGCTCGTACGGGGGTAATGAAAAACTGTTTTTT.

The chain carries TRBV7-9 and TRBJ2-2; no clear D gene. Germline CDR1 and CDR2: SEHNR and FQNEAQ (reference sequence). CDR3 length: 15 amino acids. V was shortened by 3 bases and J by 2 bases, with 10 bases between the two germline ends. The CDR3 protein is CASSFSNLNTGELFF. The CDR3 DNA follows: TGTGCCAGCAGCTTTAGTAACCTTAACACCGGGGAGCTGTTTTTT.